The 15 T cell receptor beta chains listed next were all sequenced from one sample in a study of tumor-infiltrating lymphocytes in localized non-small cell lung cancer. Sequenced by immunoSEQ multiplex PCR; TCRdb stores in-frame clones only, minus some. The sample lists 5,500 to 8,000 clones; more than 70% were seen once. Sequences were obtained from lung tumor tissue. The receptor source for this set is a human donor with non-small cell lung cancer.

This chain links TRBV5-5 with TRBJ2-2, with D possibly matching TRBD1 (6 bases). The germline gives CDR1 SGHKS, CDR2 YYEKEE (reference sequence). V was pared by 2 bases and J by 6 bases, with 14 bases between. CDR3 length equals 15 residues. The CDR3 nucleotides read TGTGCCAGCAGCTTTCAAGCGGCAGGGGCCGGGGAGCTGTTTTTT. This gives the protein CASSFQAAGAGELFF.

Worth noting for this clone: One end of the junction is discordant with germline, which a read error may explain. The gene calls are TRBV5-5 and TRBJ1-1, with D perhaps matching TRBD1 (6 bases). The germline CDR1 and CDR2 sequences are SGHKS and YYEKEE (reference sequence). The CDR3 extends over 11 amino acids. CDR3 sequence reads: CTSSLDREAFF. Here the CDR3 DNA reads TGTACCAGCAGCTTGGACAGAGAAGCTTTCTTT.

This clone has more than one count but fewer than ten. V gene TRBV6-5 combines with J gene TRBJ2-7; no definite D call. Germline lookup yields CDR1 MNHEY and CDR2 SVGAGI. V was trimmed by 2 bases and J by 2 bases, leaving 10 bases between them. This CDR3 has 14 amino acids. The CDR3 reads CASSYHALTYEQYF. CDR3 sequence (DNA): TGTGCCAGCAGTTACCACGCCCTAACCTACGAGCAGTACTTC.

CDR3 DNA: TGTGCCAGCAGCGGACTCCCCCAGGGAATTGGCTACACCTTC. It encodes CASSGLPQGIGYTF. The chain employs TRBV25-1 and TRBJ1-2; D may be TRBD1 (5 bases). CDR1 is MGHDK, CDR2 SYGVNS, per germline. This CDR3 has 14 amino acids. V lost 6 bases and J lost 7, with 18 bases in between.

This chain links TRBV4-2 with TRBJ2-1; 11 positions agree with TRBD2. CDR3 length equals 16 residues. Trimming cost V 4 bases and J 4 bases; bases outside gene matches: 6. Germline CDR1 is LGHNA and CDR2 is YNFKEQ. The CDR3 DNA reads as TGTGCCAGCAGCCCAGTGACTAGCGGGATTTACAATGAGCAGTTCTTC. This codes for CASSPVTSGIYNEQFF.

The chain has TRBV15 and TRBJ1-2; D not certain. CDR3 length equals 13 residues. The ends were cut back, 5 bases at V and 8 bases at J, with 15 bases in the middle. Germline CDR1 LNHNV, CDR2 YYDKDF (reference sequence). In nucleotides, the CDR3 is TGTGCCACCAGCGCCCCTGGGGTGAGAGGCTACACCTTC. It translates to CATSAPGVRGYTF.

In its sample, this clone was seen once. V gene TRBV7-6 combines with J gene TRBJ2-3, with a possible D match to TRBD2 (7 bases). The CDR3 sequence is 16 residues long. The germline V gene has CDR1 SGHVS and CDR2 FNYEAQ. Trimming took off 3 bases at V and 4 bases at J, with 17 bases between the two ends. The CDR3 region has the DNA TGTGCCAGCAGCTTTGGGGGGGCCAACTCAGCAGATACGCAGTATTTT. This sequence encodes CASSFGGANSADTQYF. Full variable domain (outside the CDR3, taken from reference TRBV7-6 and TRBJ2-3): GAGVSQSPRYKVTKRGQDVALRCDPISGHVSLYWYRQALGQGPEFLTYFNYEAQQDKSGLPNDRFSAERPEGSISTLTIQRTEQRDSAMYRCASSFGGANSADTQYFGPGTRLTVL.

The chain combines TRBV19 with TRBJ2-4; a possible D gene is TRBD2 (7 bases). The V end lost 9 bases, the J end lost 6 bases, and 27 bases lay between the germline ends. This CDR3 contains 17 residues. The germline V gene has CDR1 LNHDA and CDR2 SQIVND (reference sequence). The DNA for the CDR3 is TGTGCCAGCACAATAAGTGCCCGCGGGGGCGGGGGAAACATTCAGTACTTC. This encodes CASTISARGGGGNIQYF.

CDR3 coding DNA: TGTGCCAGCAGCTCAGGCCCAAACCAGGGGGGCGAGCAGTACTTC. Translating gives CASSSGPNQGGEQYF. This chain connects TRBV7-3 to TRBJ2-7, with D perhaps matching TRBD1 (7 bases). V dropped 4 bases and J dropped 6 bases, with 19 bases sitting between them. Germline assignment: CDR1 SGHTA and CDR2 FQGTGA. The CDR3 is 15 residues long.

The CDR3 DNA reads as TGTGCCAGCAGTTACGGCGGGGGGAATTTTGGGGAGCAGTACTTC. Amino acid sequence: CASSYGGGNFGEQYF. The chain combines TRBV6-9 with TRBJ2-7, with 8 bases lining up with TRBD2. This CDR3 is 15 amino acids long. CDR1 is MNHGY, CDR2 SVAAGI, per germline. The J segment lost 7 bases and the V segment lost 3 bases, leaving 11 bases of the junction unmatched.

This sequence joins TRBV7-2 and TRBJ2-5, with D perhaps matching TRBD2 (5 bases). Germline loops: CDR1 SGHTA, CDR2 FQGNSA. The V end lost 3 bases, the J end lost 5 bases, and 16 bases lay between the germline ends. The CDR3 runs 15 residues. The CDR3 DNA sequence: TGTGCCAGCAGCTTCTCCCTAGCAGGTGGGGAGACCCAGTACTTC. Its protein is CASSFSLAGGETQYF. The entire variable domain, with the rest obtained from reference TRBV7-2 and TRBJ2-5, is as follows: GAGVSQSPSNKVTEKGKDVELRCDPISGHTALYWYRQSLGQGLEFLIYFQGNSAPDKSGLPSDRFSAERTGGSVSTLTIQRTQQEDSAVYLCASSFSLAGGETQYFGPGTRLLVL.

The rearrangement joins TRBV9 to TRBJ2-7; unclear D gene. V was clipped by 0 bases and J by 3 bases, with 10 bases between them. The germline V gene has CDR1 SGDLS and CDR2 YYNGEE. This CDR3 comprises 14 residues. The DNA of the CDR3 is TGTGCCAGCAGCGTAGCGGCAGGCCACTACGAGCAGTACTTC. Translation gives CASSVAAGHYEQYF.

The J gene is TRBJ2-3, the V gene TRBV11-2, with D perhaps TRBD2 (6 bases). Trimming took 1 base from V and 0 from J, leaving 11 bases between them. The germline CDR1 and CDR2 sequences are SGHAT and FQNNGV. The CDR3 is 16 residues long. The CDR3 DNA sequence: TGTGCCAGCAGCTTAGTGGGCGGGAAGAGCACAGATACGCAGTATTTT. It is translated as CASSLVGGKSTDTQYF.

This clone showed up just once. A junction boundary mismatches the germline segment, possibly from a read error. CDR3 coding DNA: TGTGCTAGCAGCCCCGGGACAGGGGGCTCCTACGAGCAGTACTTC. This sequence encodes CASSPGTGGSYEQYF. V usage is TRBV7-7 and J usage is TRBJ2-5, with TRBD1 identical over 11 bases. The better agreement between TRBJ2-7 and the DNA end casts doubt on the J call. This CDR3 contains 15 residues. Germline V CDR1 and CDR2: SSHAT, FNYEAQ (reference sequence).

The chain employs TRBV12-5 and TRBJ1-5; 10 nucleotides agree with TRBD1. Trimming took 7 bases from V and 5 from J; bases not matched to a gene: 8. The CDR3 totals 15 residues. In germline, CDR1 is LGHNT, CDR2 FRNRAP. CDR3 sequence (DNA): TGTGCTAGTGCCTTTTCCGGGACAGGGGATCAGCCCCAGCATTTT. It specifies CASAFSGTGDQPQHF.